Listed below are T cell receptor beta chains from one sample, sequenced in a study of blood T cell repertoires in COVID-19. The repertoire was sequenced with immunoSEQ multiplex PCR; TCRdb's copy has only in-frame clones and lacks some. The sample carries under 250,000 clones, about 92% recorded once. Material: peripheral blood. The source of these receptors is a man aged 30 to 39 with acute or convalescent COVID-19. Both conserved end residues are part of each CDR3. The D gene is left open where the match is weak. The size of a clone is reported for some rows only, either as once, few or many, or as a class for expanded clones.

TRBD2	TRBV7-2	NA	TRBJ2-2	CASSLAGTSARELFF	TGTGCCAGCAGCTTGGCCGGGACTAGCGCCCGAGAGCTGTTTTTT
TRBD2	TRBV24-1	NA	TRBJ2-1	CATSDSSGSVNEQFF	TGTGCCACCAGTGATTCTAGCGGGTCTGTAAATGAGCAGTTCTTC
NA	TRBV27	NA	TRBJ2-3	CASSQSADTQYF	TGTGCCAGCAGTCAGAGCGCAGATACGCAGTATTTT
TRBD2	TRBV5-4	NA	TRBJ2-5	CASSPSGTSGRTETQYF	TGTGCCAGCAGCCCATCCGGGACTAGCGGGAGGACAGAGACCCAGTACTTC
NA	TRBV28	NA	TRBJ1-5	CASSRREIGNQPQHF	TGTGCCAGCAGTCGGAGGGAAATAGGCAATCAGCCCCAGCATTTT
TRBD1	TRBV5-5	NA	TRBJ1-4	CASSAGTANEKLFF	TGTGCCAGCAGCGCCGGGACAGCGAATGAAAAACTGTTTTTT
TRBD1	TRBV11-2	NA	TRBJ1-2	CASSIRDRDGYTF	TGTGCCAGCAGCATACGTGACAGGGACGGCTACACCTTC
TRBD1	TRBV7-3	NA	TRBJ2-1	CASSLDRFNEQFF	TGTGCCAGCAGTTTGGACAGGTTCAATGAGCAGTTCTTC
TRBD1	TRBV11-2	NA	TRBJ1-3	CASSQTGVVGGNTIYF	TGTGCCAGCAGCCAAACAGGGGTAGTTGGTGGAAACACCATATATTTT
NA	TRBV4-1	NA	TRBJ1-6	CASSPWREQDNSPLHF	TGCGCCAGCAGCCCCTGGAGAGAACAGGACAATTCACCCCTCCACTTT
NA	TRBV29-1	NA	TRBJ2-6	CSVYSGANVLTF	TGCAGCGTTTACTCTGGGGCCAACGTCCTGACTTTC
NA	TRBV19	once	TRBJ2-7	CASSIRGAPSREQYF	TGTGCCAGTAGTATACGGGGAGCCCCCTCTAGAGAGCAGTACTTC
TRBD2	TRBV11-3	NA	TRBJ2-1	CASSQTSGLQYEQFF	TGTGCCAGCAGCCAGACTAGCGGCCTACAATATGAGCAGTTCTTC
TRBD1	TRBV28	NA	TRBJ1-2	CASSRDRYYGYTF	TGTGCCAGCAGTCGGGACAGATACTATGGCTACACCTTC
TRBD2	TRBV14	NA	TRBJ2-1	CASSQDLFRGEFF	TGTGCCAGCAGCCAAGATCTTTTTCGGGGGGAGTTCTTC
TRBD1	TRBV19	NA	TRBJ2-1	CASSIVGNPRQGFF	TGTGCCAGTAGTATAGTAGGGAACCCGAGACAGGGGTTCTTC
TRBD1	TRBV6-5	NA	TRBJ2-7	CASTIQGVYREQYF	TGTGCCAGCACTATACAGGGGGTTTATCGCGAGCAGTACTTC
TRBD2	TRBV7-2	NA	TRBJ2-1	CASSFGLAGPHEQFF	TGTGCCAGCAGCTTCGGGCTAGCGGGACCGCATGAGCAGTTCTTC
NA	TRBV30	NA	TRBJ2-7	CAWSIRQVEQYF	TGTGCCTGGAGTATTCGCCAGGTTGAGCAGTACTTC
TRBD2	TRBV5-8	NA	TRBJ2-1	CASSRPSGNSYNEQFF	TGTGCCAGCAGCCGCCCTAGCGGGAACTCCTACAATGAGCAGTTCTTC
NA	TRBV11-2	many	TRBJ2-3	CASSLAARTQYF	TGTGCCAGCAGCTTAGCCGCACGGACGCAGTATTTT
TRBD1	TRBV11-3	once	TRBJ2-5	CASSLGTGVETQYF	TGTGCCAGCAGCTTAGGAACAGGGGTGGAGACCCAGTACTTC
TRBD2	TRBV9	NA	TRBJ2-5	CASSPTSGDFLETQYF	TGTGCCAGCAGCCCGACTAGCGGGGATTTTCTTGAGACCCAGTACTTC
TRBD2	TRBV7-9	NA	TRBJ2-5	CASSLGASGGQETQYF	TGTGCCAGCAGCTTAGGGGCTAGCGGGGGGCAAGAGACCCAGTACTTC
TRBD1	TRBV9	NA	TRBJ1-2	CASSVGGGSNLNYGYTF	TGTGCCAGCAGCGTAGGAGGGGGCTCCAACTTAAACTATGGCTACACCTTC
NA	TRBV27	NA	TRBJ1-1	CASSFTGRTTEAFF	TGTGCCAGCAGTTTTACCGGCCGGACAACTGAAGCTTTCTTT
NA	TRBV28	NA	TRBJ1-2	CASSLVGTPNYGYTF	TGTGCCAGCAGTCTAGTCGGGACACCCAACTATGGCTACACCTTC
TRBD2	TRBV5-1	NA	TRBJ2-7	CASSLTSGRDEQYF	TGCGCCAGCAGCTTGACTAGCGGGAGGGACGAGCAGTACTTC
NA	TRBV5-4	few	TRBJ2-2	CASSLAASGAGELFF	TGTGCCAGCAGCTTGGCGGCATCCGGGGCCGGGGAGCTGTTTTTT
NA	TRBV29-1	NA	TRBJ2-6	CSVPSSGANVLTF	TGCAGCGTTCCGAGCTCTGGGGCCAACGTCCTGACTTTC
NA	TRBV5-5	NA	TRBJ1-3	CASSLAQNSGNTIYF	TGTGCCAGCAGCTTGGCCCAAAACTCTGGAAACACCATATATTTT
NA	TRBV29-1	NA	TRBJ2-2	CSVYRVSGELFF	TGCAGCGTTTATCGGGTGTCCGGGGAGCTGTTTTTT
TRBD2	TRBV7-9	NA	TRBJ2-1	CASSPPGSGDYNEQFF	TGTGCCAGCAGTCCTCCAGGGAGCGGGGACTACAATGAGCAGTTCTTC
NA	TRBV6-5	NA	TRBJ1-1	CASSYLQGEAFF	TGTGCCAGCAGTTATTTACAGGGAGAAGCTTTCTTT
TRBD2	TRBV7-9	NA	TRBJ2-2	CASETGGPNSRELFF	TGTGCCAGCGAAACGGGGGGGCCCAATTCTAGGGAGCTGTTTTTT
NA	TRBV6-5	NA	TRBJ1-6	CASLSEQGLNSPLHF	TGTGCCAGTCTTAGTGAGCAGGGATTGAATTCACCCCTCCACTTT
TRBD1	TRBV7-8	NA	TRBJ1-1	CASSSRQGGTEAFF	TGTGCCAGCAGCTCCCGACAGGGAGGCACTGAAGCTTTCTTT
NA	TRBV7-3	NA	TRBJ2-1	CASSPSSSEDEQFF	TGTGCCAGCAGCCCCTCTAGCAGTGAAGATGAGCAGTTCTTC